A single sample is the source of the 13 T cell receptor beta chains below, sequenced in a study of T cell responses to AZD1222 COVID-19 vaccine. Sequencing used immunoSEQ multiplex PCR; TCRdb keeps in-frame clones, though not all of them. Of some 97,000 clones in the sample, 85% to 90% are singletons; the top ten hold around 15%. Here the sequenced sample was peripheral blood, taken on day 0 of AZD1222 vaccination. These receptors were taken from an adult in good health.

The V call is TRBV3-1 (or the pseudogene TRBV3-2), the J call TRBJ1-2; tentatively, D is TRBD1 (5 bases). In germline, CDR1 is LGHDT, CDR2 YNNKEL (reference sequence). The V gene lost 0 bases and the J gene lost 7 bases, with 9 bases spanning the gap. This CDR3 contains 13 residues. This CDR3 reads CASSQDRRGGYTF. The CDR3 coding sequence is TGTGCCAGCAGCCAAGATAGGAGGGGTGGCTACACCTTC.

This sequence joins TRBV19 and TRBJ2-1; tentatively, D is TRBD2 (5 bases). The germline gives CDR1 LNHDA, CDR2 SQIVND (reference sequence). The V end lost 5 bases, the J end lost 10 bases, and 15 bases lay between the germline ends. The CDR3 consists of 13 residues. This chain's CDR3 is CASSPTGVREQFF. The DNA of the CDR3 is TGTGCCAGTAGTCCCACCGGGGTCCGGGAGCAGTTCTTC.

This chain links TRBV27 with TRBJ2-7, with 8 bases identical to TRBD1. The CDR3 totals 15 residues. V was pared by 3 bases and J by 6 bases, with 10 bases of the junction left unmatched. Germline V lookup: CDR1 MNHEY, CDR2 SMNVEV (reference sequence). CDR3 sequence: CASSFAGQAWSEQYF. The DNA of the CDR3 is TGTGCCAGCAGTTTCGCGGGACAGGCGTGGTCCGAGCAGTACTTC.

The chain has TRBV18 and TRBJ1-1; D possibly corresponds to TRBD1 (6 bases). Deletions cut 3 bases from V and 0 bases from J, with 8 bases between. Germline V gene lookup returns CDR1 KGHSH and CDR2 LQKENI. The CDR3 totals 14 residues. The CDR3 here is CASSPAGVNTEAFF. The CDR3, as DNA: TGTGCCAGCTCACCGGCAGGGGTGAACACTGAAGCTTTCTTT.

This chain connects TRBV7-2 to TRBJ1-1, with D possibly TRBD1 on 6 matching bases. This CDR3 is 16 amino acids long. Germline V CDR1 and CDR2: SGHTA, FQGNSA. V was trimmed by 1 base and J by 0 bases, leaving 12 bases between them. For the CDR3, the DNA is TGTGCCAGCAGCTTAGGAACAGGGCGAGTGAACACTGAAGCTTTCTTT. Protein: CASSLGTGRVNTEAFF.

The chain combines TRBV7-9 with TRBJ1-3; no definite D call. Germline CDR1 SEHNR, CDR2 FQNEAQ (reference sequence). This CDR3 is 16 amino acids long. V gave up 5 bases and J gave up 1 base, with 15 bases separating them. CDR3 DNA: TGTGCCAGCAGCCCCTTTCGATTCGGTTCTGGAAACACCATATATTTT. Its translation is CASSPFRFGSGNTIYF. Based on the CDR3 plus reference TRBV7-9 and TRBJ1-3, the full variable domain is DTGVSQNPRHKITKRGQNVTFRCDPISEHNRLYWYRQTLGQGPEFLTYFQNEAQLEKSRLLSDRFSAERPKGSFSTLEIQRTEQGDSAMYLCASSPFRFGSGNTIYFGEGSWLTVV.

This clone has a handful of counts. The gene calls are TRBV7-9 and TRBJ1-6; 7 positions match TRBD1. CDR1 is SEHNR, CDR2 FQNEAQ, per germline (reference sequence). This CDR3 region has 13 residues. After removal of 0 bases from V and 13 bases from J, the junction contained 3 bases not matched to a gene. The CDR3 region is CASSLAGDSPLHF. CDR3 DNA sequence: TGTGCCAGCAGCTTAGCGGGGGACAGTCCCCTCCACTTT.

This chain links TRBV6-5 with TRBJ1-2; TRBD1 matches at 8 bases. V lost 2 bases and J lost 4; bases outside the gene matches: 3. Germline-derived CDR1 and CDR2 are MNHEY and SVGAGI. The CDR3 contains 14 residues. DNA for the CDR3: TGTGCCAGCAGTTACGGGACAGGAACCTATGGCTACACCTTC. Translated: CASSYGTGTYGYTF.

This clone occurred once. The gene calls are TRBV20-1 and TRBJ1-5; 7 bases are a match to TRBD1. CDR3 length: 14 amino acids. V was pared by 3 bases and J by 7 bases, with 9 bases of the junction left unmatched. Germline CDR1 is DFQATT and CDR2 is SNEGSKA (reference sequence). This CDR3 is CSASKQGSGQPQHF. DNA of the CDR3: TGCAGTGCTAGTAAACAGGGGTCAGGGCAGCCCCAGCATTTT.

This clone was observed once. The chain combines TRBV2 with TRBJ2-5; TRBD1 might be the D (6 bases). The germline V gene encodes CDR1 SNHLY and CDR2 FYNNEI. This CDR3 comprises 15 residues. V was shortened by 6 bases and J by 1 base, with 15 bases between the two germline ends. The CDR3 is CASRAQGVSQETQYF. The CDR3 nucleotides are TGTGCCAGCAGAGCACAGGGTGTCTCCCAAGAGACCCAGTACTTC.

The chain employs TRBV27 and TRBJ2-1; D may be TRBD1 (6 bases). Germline V gives CDR1 MNHEY, CDR2 SMNVEV (reference sequence). CDR3 size: 14 residues. Trimming stripped 5 bases from V and 1 base from J, with 9 bases between. This CDR3 reads CASSGQGSYNEQFF. CDR3 nucleotide sequence: TGTGCCAGCAGTGGGCAGGGGTCCTACAATGAGCAGTTCTTC.

The chain recombines TRBV6-4 with TRBJ1-1, with TRBD1 as a possible D gene (5 bases). CDR1 MRHNA and CDR2 SNTAGT come from the germline V gene. The length of the CDR3 is 14 residues. V lost 6 bases and J lost 3, with 14 bases in between. CDR3 loop: CASRLRGWDTEAFF. The CDR3 DNA reads TGTGCCAGCAGGCTGCGGGGGTGGGACACTGAAGCTTTCTTT.

CDR3 in DNA: TGTGCCAGCAGCCCCCCTCCCAGCTCTGGAAACACCATATATTTT. Translating gives CASSPPPSSGNTIYF. The chain uses TRBV7-2 and TRBJ1-3; D call uncertain. Germline V gene sequence: CDR1 SGHTA, CDR2 FQGNSA. V lost 5 bases, J lost 0 bases, and 11 bases lay in between. The CDR3 loop spans 15 amino acids.